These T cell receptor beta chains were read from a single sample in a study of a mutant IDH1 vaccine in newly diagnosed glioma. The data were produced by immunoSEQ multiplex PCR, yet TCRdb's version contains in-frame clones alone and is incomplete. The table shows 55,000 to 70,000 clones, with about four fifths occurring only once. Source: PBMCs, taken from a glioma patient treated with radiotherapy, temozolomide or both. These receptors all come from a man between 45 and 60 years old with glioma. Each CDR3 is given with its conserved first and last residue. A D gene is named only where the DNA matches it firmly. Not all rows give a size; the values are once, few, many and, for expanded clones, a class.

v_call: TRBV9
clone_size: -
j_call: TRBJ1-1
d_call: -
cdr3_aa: CASSPDGNTEAFF
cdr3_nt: TGTGCCAGCAGCCCCGACGGGAACACTGAAGCTTTCTTT

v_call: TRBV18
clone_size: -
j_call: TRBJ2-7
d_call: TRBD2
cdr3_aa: CASSPPRGSGGSYEQYF
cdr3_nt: TGTGCCAGCTCACCACCGAGGGGTAGCGGGGGGTCCTACGAGCAGTACTTC

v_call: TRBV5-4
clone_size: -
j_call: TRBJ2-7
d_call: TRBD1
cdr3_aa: CASSPGQGNRYEQYF
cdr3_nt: TGTGCCAGCAGCCCAGGACAGGGCAACCGCTACGAGCAGTACTTC

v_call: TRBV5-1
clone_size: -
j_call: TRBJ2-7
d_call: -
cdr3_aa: CASATTGVNEQYF
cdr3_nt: TGCGCCAGCGCAACGACGGGGGTGAACGAGCAGTACTTC

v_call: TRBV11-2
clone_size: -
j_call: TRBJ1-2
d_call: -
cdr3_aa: CASSPQGIDYGYTF
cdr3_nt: TGTGCCAGCAGTCCACAGGGTATCGACTATGGCTACACCTTC

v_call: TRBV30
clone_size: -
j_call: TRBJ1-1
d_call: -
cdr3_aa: CAWSARRDTQGTEAFF
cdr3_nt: TGTGCCTGGAGCGCTCGACGGGACACCCAAGGAACTGAAGCTTTCTTT

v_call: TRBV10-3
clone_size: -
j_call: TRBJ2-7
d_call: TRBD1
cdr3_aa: CAISYDRGLTEQYF
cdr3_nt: TGTGCCATCAGTTATGACAGGGGGCTCACCGAGCAGTACTTC

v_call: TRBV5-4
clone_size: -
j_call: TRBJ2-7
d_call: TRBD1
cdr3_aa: CASSMTGGDYEQYF
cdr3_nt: TGTGCCAGCAGCATGACAGGGGGCGACTACGAGCAGTACTTC

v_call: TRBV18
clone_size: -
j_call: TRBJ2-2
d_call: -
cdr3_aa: CASSEGWNTGELFF
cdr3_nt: TGTGCCAGCTCAGAGGGGTGGAACACCGGGGAGCTGTTTTTT

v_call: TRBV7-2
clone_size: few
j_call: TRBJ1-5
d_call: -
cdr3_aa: CASSSDRYRQPQHF
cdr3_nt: TGTGCCAGCAGCTCCGACAGGTATCGTCAGCCCCAGCATTTT

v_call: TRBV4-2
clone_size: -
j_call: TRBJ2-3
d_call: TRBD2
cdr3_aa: CASSQLASGGDTQYF
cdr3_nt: TGTGCCAGCAGCCAACTAGCGTCGGGGGGAGATACGCAGTATTTT

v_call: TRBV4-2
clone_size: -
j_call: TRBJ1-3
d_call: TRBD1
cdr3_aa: CASSPDRVVGNTIYF
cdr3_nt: TGTGCCAGCAGCCCAGACAGGGTAGTTGGAAACACCATATATTTT

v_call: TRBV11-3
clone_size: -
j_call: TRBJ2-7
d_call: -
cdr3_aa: CASSPGHSYEQYF
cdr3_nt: TGTGCCAGCAGCCCTGGACACTCCTACGAGCAGTACTTC

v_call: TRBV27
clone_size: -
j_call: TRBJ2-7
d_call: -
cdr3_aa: CASSFHRAYEQYF
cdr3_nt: TGTGCCAGCAGTTTTCACAGGGCCTACGAGCAGTACTTC

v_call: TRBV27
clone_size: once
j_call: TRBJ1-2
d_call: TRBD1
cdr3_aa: CASRARTGRDYGYTF
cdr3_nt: TGTGCCAGCAGGGCCCGGACAGGGAGGGACTATGGCTACACCTTC

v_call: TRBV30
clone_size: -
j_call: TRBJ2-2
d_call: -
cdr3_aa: CAWNPGAQNTGELFF
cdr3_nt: TGTGCCTGGAACCCGGGGGCCCAGAACACCGGGGAGCTGTTTTTT

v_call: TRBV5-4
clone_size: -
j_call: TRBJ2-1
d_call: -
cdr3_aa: CASSLVGRNNEQFF
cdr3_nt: TGTGCCAGCAGCTTGGTGGGACGTAACAATGAGCAGTTCTTC

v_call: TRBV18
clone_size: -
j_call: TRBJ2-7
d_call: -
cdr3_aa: CASSPPAGSLYEQYF
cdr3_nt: TGTGCCAGCTCACCACCGGCCGGGTCCCTCTACGAGCAGTACTTC

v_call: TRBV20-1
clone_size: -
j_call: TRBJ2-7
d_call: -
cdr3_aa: CSARAPGEQYF
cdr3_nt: TGCAGTGCTAGAGCCCCGGGGGAGCAGTACTTC

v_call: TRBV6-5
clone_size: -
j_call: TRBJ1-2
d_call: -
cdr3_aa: CASSYSQGGYGYTF
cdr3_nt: TGTGCCAGCAGTTACTCTCAGGGTGGCTATGGCTACACCTTC

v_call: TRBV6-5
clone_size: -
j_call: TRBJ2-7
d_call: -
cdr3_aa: CASRPGRIHEQYF
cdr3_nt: TGTGCCAGCAGGCCCGGTCGAATCCACGAGCAGTACTTC

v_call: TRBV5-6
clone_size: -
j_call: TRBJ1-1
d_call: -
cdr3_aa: CASSLRPPGSEAFF
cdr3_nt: TGTGCCAGCAGCTTGCGCCCCCCCGGCTCTGAAGCTTTCTTT

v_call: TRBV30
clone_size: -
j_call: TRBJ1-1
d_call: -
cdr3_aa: CAWSVLGVNTEAFF
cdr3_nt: TGTGCCTGGAGTGTACTTGGTGTGAACACTGAAGCTTTCTTT

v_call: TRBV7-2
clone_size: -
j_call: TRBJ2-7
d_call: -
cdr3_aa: CASSSGTGSYEQYF
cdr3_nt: TGTGCCAGCAGCTCCGGGACCGGATCCTACGAGCAGTACTTC

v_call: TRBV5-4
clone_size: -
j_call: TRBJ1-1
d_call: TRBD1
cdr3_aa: CASSLGGGQAGNRAFF
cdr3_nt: TGTGCCAGCAGCTTGGGGGGGGGACAGGCCGGTAATCGAGCTTTCTTT

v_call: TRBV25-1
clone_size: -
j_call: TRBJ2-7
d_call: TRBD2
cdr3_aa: CASHGLAGSHEQYF
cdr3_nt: TGTGCCAGCCACGGACTAGCGGGTTCCCACGAGCAGTACTTC

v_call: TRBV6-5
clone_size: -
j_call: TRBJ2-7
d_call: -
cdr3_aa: CASSPGSSYEQYF
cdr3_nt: TGTGCCAGCAGTCCCGGGTCGTCCTACGAGCAGTACTTC

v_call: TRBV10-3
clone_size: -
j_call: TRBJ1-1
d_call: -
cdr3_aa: CAISVEGTEAFF
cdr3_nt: TGTGCCATCAGCGTTGAAGGTACTGAAGCTTTCTTT

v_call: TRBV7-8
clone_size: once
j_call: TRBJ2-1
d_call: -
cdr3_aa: CASSPAVAIYNEQFF
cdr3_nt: TGTGCCAGCAGCCCCGCAGTCGCCATCTACAATGAGCAGTTCTTC

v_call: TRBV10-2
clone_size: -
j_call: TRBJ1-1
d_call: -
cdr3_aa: CASSESIRQNLSTEAFF
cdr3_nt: TGCGCCAGCAGTGAGTCGATAAGACAGAATTTGAGCACTGAAGCTTTCTTT

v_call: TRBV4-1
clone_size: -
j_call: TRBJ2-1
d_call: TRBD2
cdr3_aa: CASSQDPLFRGGGEGFF
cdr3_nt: TGCGCCAGCAGCCAAGACCCCCTCTTCCGGGGGGGTGGCGAAGGGTTCTTC

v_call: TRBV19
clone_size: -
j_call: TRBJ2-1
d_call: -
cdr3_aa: CASGSSSFSYNEQFF
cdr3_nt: TGTGCCAGTGGTTCGTCTTCATTCTCCTACAATGAGCAGTTCTTC

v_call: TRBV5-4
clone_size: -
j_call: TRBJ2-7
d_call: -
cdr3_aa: CASSLLGGGGAVEQYF
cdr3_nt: TGTGCCAGCAGCTTGTTAGGGGGAGGGGGCGCGGTCGAGCAGTACTTC

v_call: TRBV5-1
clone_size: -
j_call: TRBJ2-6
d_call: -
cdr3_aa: CASSPSQPGANVLTF
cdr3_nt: TGCGCCAGCAGCCCTTCTCAGCCTGGGGCCAACGTCCTGACTTTC

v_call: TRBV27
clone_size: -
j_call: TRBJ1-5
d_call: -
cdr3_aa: CASSLEGLSNQPQHF
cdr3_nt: TGTGCCAGCAGTTTAGAGGGACTTAGCAATCAGCCCCAGCATTTT

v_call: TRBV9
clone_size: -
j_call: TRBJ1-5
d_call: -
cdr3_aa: CASSEGHSNQPQHF
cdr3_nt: TGTGCCAGCAGCGAGGGTCATAGCAATCAGCCCCAGCATTTT

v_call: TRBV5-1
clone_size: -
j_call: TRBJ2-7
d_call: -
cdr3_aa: CASSTWTDNSYEQYF
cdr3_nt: TGCGCCAGCAGCACCTGGACTGATAACTCCTACGAGCAGTACTTC

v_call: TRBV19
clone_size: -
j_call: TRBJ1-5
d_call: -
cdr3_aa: CASSVRGGYREPQHF
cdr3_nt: TGTGCCAGTAGTGTCAGGGGAGGCTACCGTGAGCCCCAGCATTTT

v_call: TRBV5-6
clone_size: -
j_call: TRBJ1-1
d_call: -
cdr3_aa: CASSKPLGVHTEAFF
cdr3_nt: TGTGCCAGCAGCAAACCGTTAGGGGTCCACACTGAAGCTTTCTTT

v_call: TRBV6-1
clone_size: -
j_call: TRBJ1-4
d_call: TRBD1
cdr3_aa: CASSVQGAEKLFF
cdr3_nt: TGTGCCAGCAGCGTACAGGGGGCTGAAAAACTGTTTTTT

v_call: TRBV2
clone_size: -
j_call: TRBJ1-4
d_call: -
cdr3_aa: CASRRGVVVIEKLFF
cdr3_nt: TGTGCCAGCAGAAGGGGTGTAGTTGTCATTGAAAAACTGTTTTTT

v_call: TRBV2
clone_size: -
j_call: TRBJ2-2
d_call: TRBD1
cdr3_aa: CASGWDRADTGELFF
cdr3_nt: TGTGCCAGCGGCTGGGACAGGGCGGACACCGGGGAGCTGTTTTTT

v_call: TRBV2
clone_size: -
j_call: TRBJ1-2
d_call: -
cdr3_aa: CASSVQGDAGYTF
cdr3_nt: TGTGCCAGCAGTGTGCAGGGTGACGCTGGCTACACCTTC

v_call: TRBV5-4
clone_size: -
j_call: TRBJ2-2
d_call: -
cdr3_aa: CASSPDAAGMRELFF
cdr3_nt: TGTGCCAGCAGCCCTGACGCGGCAGGGATGCGGGAGCTGTTTTTT

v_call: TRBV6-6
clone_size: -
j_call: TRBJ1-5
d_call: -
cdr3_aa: CASSHIPGRQNQPQHF
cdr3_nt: TGTGCCAGCAGTCATATTCCGGGACGCCAGAATCAGCCCCAGCATTTT

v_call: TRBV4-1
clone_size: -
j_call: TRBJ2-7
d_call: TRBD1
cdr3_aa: CASSRRDRGLEQYF
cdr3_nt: TGCGCCAGCAGCCGCCGGGACAGGGGACTTGAGCAGTACTTC

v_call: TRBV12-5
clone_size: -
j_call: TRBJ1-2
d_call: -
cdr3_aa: CASGKGTVSMESYTF
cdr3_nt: TGTGCTAGTGGCAAGGGGACGGTTTCTATGGAGAGCTACACCTTC

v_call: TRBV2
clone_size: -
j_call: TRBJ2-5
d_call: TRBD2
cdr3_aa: CASSGSGGAGETQYF
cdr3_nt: TGTGCCAGCAGTGGTAGCGGGGGGGCCGGAGAGACCCAGTACTTC

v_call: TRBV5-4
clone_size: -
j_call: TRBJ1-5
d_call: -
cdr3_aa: CASSLPGSNQPQHF
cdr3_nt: TGTGCCAGCAGCTTGCCAGGGAGCAATCAGCCCCAGCATTTT

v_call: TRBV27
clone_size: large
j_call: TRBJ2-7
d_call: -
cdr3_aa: CASSLVAPGEQYF
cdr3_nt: TGTGCCAGCAGTTTAGTCGCCCCGGGAGAGCAGTACTTC

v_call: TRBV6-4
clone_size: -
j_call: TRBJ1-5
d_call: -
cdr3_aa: CASSDKADSNQPQHF
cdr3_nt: TGTGCCAGCAGTGACAAGGCGGATAGCAATCAGCCCCAGCATTTT